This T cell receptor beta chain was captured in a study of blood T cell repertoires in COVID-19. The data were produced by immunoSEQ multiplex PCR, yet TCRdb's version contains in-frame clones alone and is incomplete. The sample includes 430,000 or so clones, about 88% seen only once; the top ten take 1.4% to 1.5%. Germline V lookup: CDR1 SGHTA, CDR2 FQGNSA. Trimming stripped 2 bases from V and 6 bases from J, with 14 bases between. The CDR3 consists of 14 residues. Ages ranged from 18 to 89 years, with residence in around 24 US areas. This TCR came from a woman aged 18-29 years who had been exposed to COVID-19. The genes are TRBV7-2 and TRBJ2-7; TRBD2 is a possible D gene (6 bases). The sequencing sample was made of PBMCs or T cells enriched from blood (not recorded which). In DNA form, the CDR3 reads TGTGCCAGCAGCTTAAGCTACTCGGAGGGCGAGCAGTACTTC. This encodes CASSLSYSEGEQYF.